One and the same sample provided the 6 T cell receptor beta chains below, sequenced in a study of T-cell reconstitution after alpha-beta-depleted transplantation in children. Unique molecular identifiers were incorporated during preparation of the TCRbeta library. One entry per CDR3 protein results from TCRdb running MiXCR on the PCR reads. This sample has about 400,000 distinct CDR3 sequences, with 20% found just once. Sequenced here: PBMCs from the stem cell graft donor, sampled from the stem cell graft. These receptors all come from a human donor who donated a stem cell graft to a child with acute myeloid leukemia.

The gene calls are TRBV20-1 and TRBJ2-7; 14 bases match TRBD2. Looked up from germline, CDR1 is DFQATT and CDR2 is SNEGSKA (reference sequence). The CDR3 extends over 15 amino acids. The V gene end was trimmed by 1 base and the J gene end by 5 bases; junction bases not matched to a gene: 4. CDR3 residues: CSARGRLAGGNEQYF. CDR3 DNA: TGCAGTGCTAGAGGCCGACTAGCGGGAGGGAACGAGCAGTACTTC.

This clonotype showed up many times. The CDR3 DNA follows: TGTGCCAGCAGCTTGGATGCTAGCGGACCGACCCAGTACTTC. Residues: CASSLDASGPTQYF. The gene calls are TRBV5-5 and TRBJ2-5, with 7 bases matching TRBD2. The CDR3 totals 14 residues. V shed 0 bases and J 7 bases; nucleotides not matched to a gene: 6. The germline V gene encodes CDR1 SGHKS and CDR2 YYEKEE (reference sequence). Based on the CDR3 plus reference TRBV5-5 and TRBJ2-5, the full variable domain is DAGVTQSPTHLIKTRGQQVTLRCSPISGHKSVSWYQQVLGQGPQFIFQYYEKEERGRGNFPDRFSARQFPNYSSELNVNALLLGDSALYLCASSLDASGPTQYFGPGTRLLVL.

This chain's CDR3 is CASSEGTGETDTQYF. As DNA, the CDR3 is TGTGCCAGCAGTGAAGGGACAGGGGAGACAGATACGCAGTATTTT. This chain connects TRBV6-4 to TRBJ2-3, with 10 bases fitting TRBD1. This CDR3 comprises 15 residues. V trimming: 3 bases; J trimming: 3 bases; junction bases outside the gene matches: 3. Germline CDR1 and CDR2: MRHNA and SNTAGT.

The table lists this clonotype with many counts. This chain joins TRBV5-6 and TRBJ2-5, with D perhaps TRBD1 (6 bases). Trimming took off 0 bases at V and 8 bases at J, with 14 bases between the two ends. The germline V gene encodes CDR1 SGHDT and CDR2 YYEEEE. The CDR3 spans 14 residues. CDR3 sequence reads: CASSLVGDKNTQYF. In DNA form, the CDR3 reads TGTGCCAGCAGCTTGGTAGGGGACAAGAATACCCAGTACTTC.

This chain links TRBV20-1 with TRBJ2-7; the D gene is possibly TRBD1 (6 bases). Germline V gene lookup returns CDR1 DFQATT and CDR2 SNEGSKA (reference sequence). This CDR3 region has 14 residues. V shed 4 bases and J shed 2 bases, with 15 bases lying between them. Here the CDR3 reads CSAMDSPAAYEQYF. Here the CDR3 DNA reads TGCAGTGCTATGGACAGTCCAGCCGCCTACGAGCAGTACTTC.

This clonotype was recorded a few times. V gene TRBV7-8 combines with J gene TRBJ2-2; D is unclear. V shed 5 bases and J shed 7 bases, with 5 bases lying between them. Germline CDR1 SGHVS, CDR2 FQNEAQ. The CDR3 runs 11 residues. CDR3 sequence: CASSANGELFF. The CDR3 DNA follows: TGTGCCAGCAGCGCGAACGGGGAGCTGTTTTTT.